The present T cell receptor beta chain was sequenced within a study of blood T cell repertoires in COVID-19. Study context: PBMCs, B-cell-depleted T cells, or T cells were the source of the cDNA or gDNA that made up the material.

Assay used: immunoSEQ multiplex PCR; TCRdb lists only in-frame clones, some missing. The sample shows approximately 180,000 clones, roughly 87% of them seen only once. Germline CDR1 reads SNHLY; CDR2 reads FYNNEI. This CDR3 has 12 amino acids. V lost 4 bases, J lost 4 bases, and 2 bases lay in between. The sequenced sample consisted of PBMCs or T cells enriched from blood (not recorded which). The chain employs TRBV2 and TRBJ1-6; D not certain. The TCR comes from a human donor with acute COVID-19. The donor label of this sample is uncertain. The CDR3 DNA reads TGTGCCAGCAGTGTATATAATTCACCCCTCCACTTT. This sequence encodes CASSVYNSPLHF.